A single sample gave rise to the 25 T cell receptor beta chains below, sequenced in a study of PD-L1 blockade in urothelial cancer (dated by TCRdb to the late 2010s). Libraries were prepared through the immunoSEQ multiplex PCR assay. The table comes from immuneACCESS by way of TCRdb, which keeps in-frame sequences with V and J called. Part of the clones is missing from these tables; in studies checked, under half for an unresolved V gene and the rest for unknown reasons. Counted in this sample were tens of thousands of clones; over 75% of them appeared once. Around 3.8% of the sample goes to the ten largest clones. This specimen was PBMCs, taken around atezolizumab (anti-PD-L1) treatment. The receptors shown here come from a man aged 70 or older with urothelial cancer.

This clone was counted between two and nine times. J is TRBJ2-7 and V is TRBV10-3; D is possibly TRBD1 (6 bases). CDR3 length: 11 amino acids. V lost 7 bases to trimming and J lost 6 bases, with 10 bases between them. The germline gives CDR1 ENHRY, CDR2 SYGVKD. CDR3 bases: TGTGCCATCAACACAGGGAGCGAGCAGTACTTC. Amino acids: CAINTGSEQYF.

The chain uses TRBV5-1 and TRBJ2-5; TRBD2 matches 16 bases. The CDR3 is made up of 16 amino acids. Germline CDR1 and CDR2: SGHRS and YFSETQ. V lost 4 bases and J lost 3; bases outside the gene matches: 3. CDR3 residues: CASSPGTSGREETQYF. CDR3 in DNA: TGCGCCAGCAGCCCCGGGACTAGCGGGAGGGAAGAGACCCAGTACTTC.

The J gene is TRBJ2-4, the V gene TRBV2; 8 nucleotides agree with TRBD2. Germline assignment: CDR1 SNHLY and CDR2 FYNNEI. Germline trimming cut 6 bases from V and 2 bases from J; bases unmatched to any gene: 9. This CDR3 is 16 amino acids long. The CDR3 region is CASRVAGTPPKNIQYF. The DNA of the CDR3 is TGTGCCAGCAGAGTAGCGGGAACTCCTCCCAAAAACATTCAGTACTTC.

J is TRBJ2-1 and V is TRBV29-1, with D hard to call. The CDR3 sequence is 12 residues long. V lost 2 bases, J lost 4 bases, and 6 bases lay in between. CDR1 SQVTM and CDR2 ANQGSEA come from the germline V gene. This CDR3 reads CSVEQVYNEQFF. The DNA for the CDR3 is TGCAGCGTTGAACAGGTATACAATGAGCAGTTCTTC.

The genes are TRBV5-6 and TRBJ2-7; possibly TRBD1 for D (6 bases). CDR3 size: 15 residues. Germline V gene sequence: CDR1 SGHDT, CDR2 YYEEEE. V shed 2 bases and J shed 7 bases, with 19 bases lying between them. DNA for the CDR3: TGTGCCAGCAGCTTAGGACCCCAGGGGACGTGGGAGCAGTACTTC. Protein product: CASSLGPQGTWEQYF.

The V and J genes are TRBV6-5 and TRBJ2-2, with D maybe TRBD2 (6 bases). V lost 6 bases to trimming and J lost 7 bases, with 18 bases between them. The CDR3 consists of 15 residues. From germline, CDR1 is MNHEY and CDR2 SVGAGI. CDR3 sequence: CASRPGAEGVGELFF. The DNA of the CDR3 is TGTGCCAGCAGACCGGGAGCGGAAGGGGTCGGGGAGCTGTTTTTT.

The chain joins TRBV15 to TRBJ2-3, with D possibly TRBD2 on 5 matching bases. The germline V gene encodes CDR1 LNHNV and CDR2 YYDKDF (reference sequence). V dropped 0 bases and J dropped 7 bases, with 8 bases sitting between them. This CDR3 is built from 13 residues. CDR3 in amino acids: CATSRDRENTQYF. The CDR3 DNA sequence: TGTGCCACCAGCAGAGATCGGGAAAATACGCAGTATTTT.

The chain uses TRBV30 and TRBJ1-6, with D possibly TRBD1 on 5 matching bases. Trimming left V 3 bases short and J 6 bases short, with 12 bases between. Germline CDR1 is GTSNPN and CDR2 is SVGIG (reference sequence). This CDR3 is 14 amino acids long. Written as DNA, the CDR3 is TGTGCCTGGAGGGCGGACAACGGTAATTCACCCCTCCACTTT. It encodes CAWRADNGNSPLHF. The variable domain in full, with the rest retrieved from reference TRBV30 and TRBJ1-6, is SQTIHQWPATLVQPVGSPLSLECTVEGTSNPNLYWYRQAAGRGLQLLFYSVGIGQISSEVPQNLSASRPQDRQFILSSKKLLLSDSGFYLCAWRADNGNSPLHFGNGTRLTVT.

This chain connects TRBV9 to TRBJ2-3, with a tentative D call TRBD2 (6 bases). The V end lost 3 bases, the J end lost 3 bases, and 14 bases lay between the germline ends. Per the germline V gene, CDR1 is SGDLS and CDR2 is YYNGEE. This CDR3 is built from 15 residues. DNA of the CDR3: TGTGCCAGCAGCGCCCACTGGGGGGAGACAGATACGCAGTATTTT. Translation gives CASSAHWGETDTQYF. Based on the CDR3 plus reference TRBV9 and TRBJ2-3, the full variable domain is DSGVTQTPKHLITATGQRVTLRCSPRSGDLSVYWYQQSLDQGLQFLIQYYNGEERAKGNILERFSAQQFPDLHSELNLSSLELGDSALYFCASSAHWGETDTQYFGPGTRLTVL.

The CDR3 region has the DNA TGCGCCAGCAGCTTACAGGGCGAAGGGACAGATACGCAGTATTTT. Its protein product is CASSLQGEGTDTQYF. The rearrangement joins TRBV5-1 to TRBJ2-3; weak D call: TRBD1 (6 bases). V gave up 2 bases and J gave up 3 bases, with 13 bases separating them. The CDR3 length is 15 residues. Germline CDR1 SGHRS, CDR2 YFSETQ.

This clone occurred once. This chain links TRBV7-9 with TRBJ2-1; D is possibly TRBD2 (6 bases). There are 14 residues in the CDR3. CDR1 is SEHNR, CDR2 FQNEAQ, per germline (reference sequence). V was cut by 5 bases and J by 4 bases, with 12 bases left in between. CDR3 in amino acids: CASSTTSWYNEQFF. CDR3 sequence (DNA): TGTGCCAGCAGCACCACTAGCTGGTACAATGAGCAGTTCTTC.

This sequence joins TRBV19 and TRBJ2-3; 10 nucleotides align to TRBD2. V was clipped by 3 bases and J by 4 bases; unmatched bases: 4. The length of the CDR3 is 15 residues. Germline V gene data show CDR1 as LNHDA and CDR2 as SQIVND (reference sequence). The CDR3 region is CASSIPAGGADTQYF. The CDR3 nucleotides are TGTGCCAGTAGTATCCCAGCGGGGGGGGCAGATACGCAGTATTTT.

This rearrangement joins TRBV7-3 to TRBJ2-3, with 9 bases aligning to TRBD2. Trimming removed 8 bases from V and 1 base from J; junction bases left unmatched: 4. There are 14 residues in the CDR3. The V gene's germline CDR1 is SGHTA and CDR2 FQGTGA. The CDR3 DNA is TGTGCCAGCGGAATAGCGGGAGGCACAGATACGCAGTATTTT. This translates into CASGIAGGTDTQYF. Together with reference TRBV7-3 and TRBJ2-3, the CDR3 gives the full variable domain: GAGVSQTPSNKVTEKGKYVELRCDPISGHTALYWYRQSLGQGPEFLIYFQGTGAADDSGLPNDRFFAVRPEGSVSTLKIQRTERGDSAVYLCASGIAGGTDTQYFGPGTRLTVL.

This clone showed up just a few times. The chain uses TRBV14 and TRBJ2-5; tentative D call: TRBD2 (6 bases). CDR1 is SGHDN, CDR2 FVKESK, per germline. The germline V and J ends were trimmed by 1 base and 2 bases, with 14 bases remaining between them. This CDR3 is built from 16 residues. CDR3 loop: CASSQVVGTQQETQYF. The CDR3 DNA sequence: TGTGCCAGCAGCCAAGTAGTAGGGACTCAACAAGAGACCCAGTACTTC.

The rearrangement joins TRBV4-3 to TRBJ1-2, with 7 bases matching TRBD1. With V trimmed by 0 bases and J by 3 bases, 4 bases remained unmatched. The CDR3 totals 15 residues. Germline loops: CDR1 LGHNA, CDR2 YSLEER. CDR3 residues: CASSQDEGADYGYTF. The CDR3 DNA follows: TGCGCCAGCAGCCAAGATGAGGGGGCGGACTATGGCTACACCTTC.

The V and J genes are TRBV6-6 and TRBJ2-5, with 8 positions matching TRBD2. The CDR3 consists of 11 residues. With V trimmed by 10 bases and J by 5 bases, 3 bases remained unmatched. CDR1 is MNHNY, CDR2 SVGAGI, per germline (reference sequence). The CDR3 region has the DNA TGTGCCACCCAGCGGGAGGAGACCCAGTACTTC. Translating it yields CATQREETQYF.

This clone has just a few counts. This chain links TRBV2 with TRBJ2-7, with TRBD1 as a possible D gene (5 bases). V dropped 7 bases and J dropped 1 base, with 14 bases sitting between them. CDR1 is SNHLY, CDR2 FYNNEI, per germline. This CDR3 has 14 amino acids. CDR3 nucleotides: TGTGCCAGCATGCTAAGGGGCCAGTCCTACGAGCAGTACTTC. This translates into CASMLRGQSYEQYF.

This clone was counted only a few times. V and J are TRBV29-1 and TRBJ2-2, with 7 nucleotides matching TRBD2. The CDR3 extends over 14 amino acids. V shed 7 bases, J shed 4 bases, and the junction held 9 bases outside the gene matches. CDR1 is SQVTM, CDR2 ANQGSEA, per germline. The DNA of the CDR3 is TGCAGCGCCCGACCGGGAGGTGGCACCGGGGAGCTGTTTTTT. Translating gives CSARPGGGTGELFF.

This clone was observed a few times. This chain joins TRBV30 and TRBJ1-3, with D unresolved. Germline V lookup: CDR1 GTSNPN, CDR2 SVGIG (reference sequence). This CDR3 is built from 15 residues. The V end was cut by 1 base, the J end by 0 bases, with 10 bases between. The CDR3 DNA is TGTGCCTGGAGTGACTATATACTCTCTGGAAACACCATATATTTT. This gives the protein CAWSDYILSGNTIYF.

The V and J genes are TRBV28 and TRBJ2-7, with 8 nucleotides matching TRBD2. Germline V gene sequence: CDR1 MDHEN, CDR2 SYDVKM. This CDR3 has 16 residues. V was pared by 4 bases and J by 1 base, with 9 bases of the junction left unmatched. This CDR3 reads CASSWAGGGESYEQYF. In nucleotides, the CDR3 is TGTGCCAGCAGTTGGGCCGGGGGGGGAGAATCCTACGAGCAGTACTTC.

CDR3 in amino acids: CASSATSPLGRGGIYEQFF. The CDR3 DNA follows: TGTGCCAGCAGCGCCACTTCCCCTTTGGGGCGGGGGGGCATATATGAGCAGTTCTTC. The V and J genes are TRBV9 and TRBJ2-1, with TRBD2 matching over 9 bases. This CDR3 contains 19 residues. The junction had 21 bases not matched to a gene; V was cut back by 3 bases and J by 8 bases. CDR1 SGDLS and CDR2 YYNGEE come from the germline V gene.

This clone was picked up one time. J is TRBJ1-1 and V is TRBV11-1, with a tentative D call TRBD1 (5 bases). Trimming took off 0 bases at V and 4 bases at J, with 9 bases between the two ends. Germline CDR1 reads SGHAT; CDR2 reads FQDESV (reference sequence). This CDR3 has 14 residues. The CDR3 sequence is CASSLAAGSTEAFF. In nucleotides, the CDR3 is TGTGCCAGCAGCTTAGCGGCAGGGTCCACTGAAGCTTTCTTT.

V is TRBV7-2 and J is TRBJ1-4; a possible D gene is TRBD1 (5 bases). The CDR3 length is 16 residues. Looked up from germline, CDR1 is SGHTA and CDR2 is FQGNSA. The ends were cut back, 4 bases at V and 7 bases at J, with 19 bases in the middle. In nucleotides, the CDR3 is TGTGCCAGCAGCTCGGGTCGGGGGGGTCTAAGTGAAAAACTGTTTTTT. It yields the protein CASSSGRGGLSEKLFF.

This clone was seen just once. The V and J genes are TRBV28 and TRBJ2-1, with D perhaps matching TRBD1 (5 bases). The CDR3 loop spans 12 amino acids. The ends were cut back, 5 bases at V and 7 bases at J, with 9 bases in the middle. Looked up from germline, CDR1 is MDHEN and CDR2 is SYDVKM. CDR3 nucleotides: TGTGCCAGCAGTCTTAGGGGTAATGAGCAGTTCTTC. As protein: CASSLRGNEQFF.

This clone appeared a single time. V gene TRBV19 combines with J gene TRBJ2-7; D unresolved. The CDR3 sequence is 14 residues long. The germline V gene has CDR1 LNHDA and CDR2 SQIVND (reference sequence). V lost 0 bases to trimming and J lost 1 base, with 7 bases between them. The chain's CDR3 is CASSIDAVSYEQYF. The CDR3 region has the DNA TGTGCCAGTAGTATAGACGCGGTTTCCTACGAGCAGTACTTC.